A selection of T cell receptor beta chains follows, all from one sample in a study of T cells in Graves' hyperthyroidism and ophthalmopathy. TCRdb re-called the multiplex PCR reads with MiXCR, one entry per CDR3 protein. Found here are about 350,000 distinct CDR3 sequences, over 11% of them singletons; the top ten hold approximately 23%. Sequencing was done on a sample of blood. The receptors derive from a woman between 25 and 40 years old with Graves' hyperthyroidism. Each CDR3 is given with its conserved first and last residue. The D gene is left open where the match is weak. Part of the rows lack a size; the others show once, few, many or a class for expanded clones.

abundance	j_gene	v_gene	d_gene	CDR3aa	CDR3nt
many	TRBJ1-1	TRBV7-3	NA	CASSQHPDTEAFF	TGTGCCAGCAGCCAACACCCGGACACTGAAGCTTTCTTT
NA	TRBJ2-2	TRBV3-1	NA	CASSLKRSNTGELFF	TGTGCCAGCAGCCTTAAGCGGTCGAACACCGGGGAGCTGTTTTTT
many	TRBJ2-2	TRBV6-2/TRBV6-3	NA	CASSQPGTGELFF	TGTGCCAGCAGCCAACCCGGCACCGGGGAGCTGTTTTTT
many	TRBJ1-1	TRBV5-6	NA	CASSLGTFEAFF	TGTGCCAGCAGCTTGGGTACGTTTGAAGCTTTCTTT
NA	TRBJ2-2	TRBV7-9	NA	CASNIPLSQTTGELFF	TGTGCCAGCAACATCCCTCTTAGTCAGACTACCGGGGAGCTGTTTTTT
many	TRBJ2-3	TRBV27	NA	CASSLYRTDTQYF	TGTGCCAGCAGTTTATACCGCACAGATACGCAGTATTTT
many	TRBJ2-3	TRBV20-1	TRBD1	CSAKTGADTQYF	TGCAGTGCTAAGACAGGGGCAGATACGCAGTATTTT
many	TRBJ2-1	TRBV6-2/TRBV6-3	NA	CASSQPSGEQFF	TGTGCCAGCAGTCAACCCAGCGGTGAGCAGTTCTTC
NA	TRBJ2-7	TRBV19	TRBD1	CASSFGTGGRRIEQYF	TGTGCCAGTAGTTTCGGGACAGGGGGCAGGCGTATCGAGCAGTACTTC
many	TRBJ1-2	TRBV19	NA	CASSIIPGARNYGYTF	TGTGCCAGTAGTATAATCCCCGGGGCTCGCAACTATGGCTACACCTTC
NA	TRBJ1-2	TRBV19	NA	CASSISRANYGYTF	TGTGCCAGTAGTATCAGCAGAGCTAACTATGGCTACACCTTC
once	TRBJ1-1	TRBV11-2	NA	CASSLWDLGEAFF	TGTGCCAGCAGCCTTTGGGACCTGGGGGAAGCTTTCTTT
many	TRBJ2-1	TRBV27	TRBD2	CASRPYYLAEERVQFF	TGTGCCAGCCGTCCCTACTATCTAGCGGAGGAGCGTGTGCAGTTCTTC
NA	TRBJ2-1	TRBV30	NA	CAWRSRRGAWSHNEQFF	TGTGCCTGGAGGTCACGACGGGGGGCCTGGTCCCACAATGAGCAGTTCTTC
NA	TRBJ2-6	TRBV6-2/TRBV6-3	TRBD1	CASSDRAGANVLTF	TGTGCCAGCAGTGACAGGGCAGGGGCCAACGTCCTGACTTTC
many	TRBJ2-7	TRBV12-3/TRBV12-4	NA	CASSLFGSSYEQYF	TGTGCCAGCAGTTTGTTCGGCAGCTCCTACGAGCAGTACTTC
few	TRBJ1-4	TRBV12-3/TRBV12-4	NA	CASSLVSEKLFF	TGTGCCAGCAGTTTAGTATCAGAAAAACTGTTTTTT
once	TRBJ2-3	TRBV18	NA	CASSGLSDTQYF	TGTGCCAGCTCCGGACTCTCAGATACGCAGTATTTT
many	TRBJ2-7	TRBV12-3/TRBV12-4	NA	CASSVTSEQYF	TGTGCCAGCAGTGTGACGTCCGAGCAGTACTTC
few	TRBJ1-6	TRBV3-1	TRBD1	CASSRPGQGPHSPLHF	TGTGCCAGCAGTCGACCGGGACAGGGACCACATTCACCCCTCCACTTT
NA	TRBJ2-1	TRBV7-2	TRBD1	CASSVTGGYEQFF	TGTGCCAGCAGCGTGACAGGGGGCTATGAGCAGTTCTTC
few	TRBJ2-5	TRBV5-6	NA	CASSWQGEGTQYF	TGTGCCAGCAGCTGGCAGGGAGAGGGGACCCAGTACTTC
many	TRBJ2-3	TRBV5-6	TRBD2	CASSLSGMGTDTQYF	TGTGCCAGCAGCCTTAGCGGGATGGGCACAGATACGCAGTATTTT
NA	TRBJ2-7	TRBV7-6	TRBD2	CASSLGASGRGSFEQYF	TGTGCCAGCAGCTTAGGAGCTAGCGGGAGGGGAAGTTTCGAGCAGTACTTC
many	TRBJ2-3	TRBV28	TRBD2	CASSFGLANSDTQYF	TGTGCCAGCAGTTTCGGACTAGCTAACTCAGATACGCAGTATTTT
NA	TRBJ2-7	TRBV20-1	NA	CSARALALDEQYF	TGCAGTGCTAGAGCACTAGCTCTCGACGAGCAGTACTTC
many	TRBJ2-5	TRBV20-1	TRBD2	CSARTASGRPSPTQYF	TGCAGTGCTAGAACAGCTAGCGGGAGGCCGAGTCCGACCCAGTACTTC
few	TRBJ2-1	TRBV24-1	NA	CATSDGFEQFF	TGTGCCACCAGTGATGGGTTTGAGCAGTTCTTC
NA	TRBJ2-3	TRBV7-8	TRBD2	CATSRSGGTDTQYF	TGTGCCACCAGCCGTAGCGGGGGGACAGATACGCAGTATTTT
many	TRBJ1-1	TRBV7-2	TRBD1	CASSLVGQGARSTEAFF	TGTGCCAGCAGCTTAGTGGGACAGGGGGCGCGCAGCACTGAAGCTTTCTTT
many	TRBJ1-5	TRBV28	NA	CAILEGSGNQPQHF	TGTGCCATTTTGGAGGGGAGCGGCAATCAGCCCCAGCATTTT
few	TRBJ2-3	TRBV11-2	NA	CASNRGGVSQYF	TGTGCCAGCAACCGAGGGGGAGTATCGCAGTATTTT
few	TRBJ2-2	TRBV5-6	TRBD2	CASSAPGGPITGELFF	TGTGCCAGCAGCGCCCCGGGAGGCCCGATCACCGGGGAGCTGTTTTTT
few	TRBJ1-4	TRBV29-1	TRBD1	CSVGDRGRYEKLFF	TGCAGCGTGGGGGACAGGGGGCGGTATGAAAAACTGTTTTTT
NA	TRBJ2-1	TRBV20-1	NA	CSAGWRSSYNEQFF	TGCAGTGCGGGGTGGCGGAGCTCCTACAATGAGCAGTTCTTC
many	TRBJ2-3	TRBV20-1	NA	CSARVGGADTQYF	TGCAGTGCTAGGGTGGGGGGCGCAGATACGCAGTATTTT
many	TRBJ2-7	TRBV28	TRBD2	CASSGEKPGLAPSYEQYF	TGTGCCAGCAGTGGAGAAAAACCGGGACTAGCCCCTTCCTACGAGCAGTACTTC
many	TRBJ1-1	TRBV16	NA	CASSSGNTEAFF	TGTGCCAGCAGCTCCGGGAACACTGAAGCTTTCTTT
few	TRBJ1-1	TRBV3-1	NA	CASSHRSRNTEAFF	TGTGCCAGCAGCCATCGCAGCCGGAACACTGAAGCTTTCTTT
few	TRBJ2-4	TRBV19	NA	CASTDRQYSENIQYF	TGTGCCAGTACAGACAGACAATACTCCGAAAACATTCAGTACTTC
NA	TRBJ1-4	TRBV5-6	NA	CASSFHTGKKAIEKLFF	TGTGCCAGCAGCTTCCATACAGGGAAGAAGGCCATTGAAAAACTGTTTTTT
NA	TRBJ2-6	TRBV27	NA	CASSLLGQANVLTF	TGTGCCAGCAGTTTATTAGGACAGGCCAACGTCCTGACTTTC
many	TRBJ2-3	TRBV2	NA	CASSPDTRGTDTQYF	TGTGCCAGCAGTCCCGACACGCGGGGCACAGATACGCAGTATTTT
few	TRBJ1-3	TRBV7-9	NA	CASSPGGSSRGTIYF	TGTGCCAGCAGCCCCGGAGGGAGTTCTCGGGGCACCATATATTTT
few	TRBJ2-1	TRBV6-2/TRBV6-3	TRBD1	CASSYTGQVPYNEQFF	TGTGCCAGCAGTTACACGGGACAGGTGCCATACAATGAGCAGTTCTTC
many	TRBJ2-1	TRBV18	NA	CASSRGQGPNNEQFF	TGTGCCAGCTCGCGGGGACAAGGGCCCAACAATGAGCAGTTCTTC
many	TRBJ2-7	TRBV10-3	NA	CAISERSYEQYF	TGTGCCATCAGTGAAAGATCCTACGAGCAGTACTTC
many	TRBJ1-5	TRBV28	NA	CASSLYRDANQPQHF	TGTGCCAGCAGTTTATATCGGGATGCAAATCAGCCCCAGCATTTT
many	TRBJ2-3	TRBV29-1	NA	CSVDGGINTQYF	TGCAGCGTTGATGGGGGCATAAATACGCAGTATTTT
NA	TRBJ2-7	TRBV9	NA	CASSTTPGAYEQYF	TGTGCCAGCAGCACAACCCCAGGGGCCTACGAGCAGTACTTC
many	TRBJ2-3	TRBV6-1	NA	CASSPSYGSDTQYF	TGTGCCAGCAGTCCCTCGTATGGGTCAGATACGCAGTATTTT
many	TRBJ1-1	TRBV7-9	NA	CASSALQGGTEAFF	TGTGCCAGCAGCGCTCTACAGGGCGGGACTGAAGCTTTCTTT
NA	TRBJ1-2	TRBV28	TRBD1	CASSQGVDYGYTF	TGTGCCAGCAGTCAGGGGGTTGACTATGGCTACACCTTC
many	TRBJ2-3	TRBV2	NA	CASSDMADSDTQYF	TGTGCCAGCAGTGATATGGCCGATTCAGATACGCAGTATTTT
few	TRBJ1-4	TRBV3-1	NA	CASSQGATNEKLFF	TGTGCCAGCAGCCAAGGGGCAACTAATGAAAAACTGTTTTTT
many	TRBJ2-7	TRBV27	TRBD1	CASSFGTGTYEQYF	TGTGCCAGCAGTTTTGGGACAGGCACCTACGAGCAGTACTTC
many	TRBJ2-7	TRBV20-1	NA	CSANADYEQYF	TGCAGTGCTAATGCGGACTACGAGCAGTACTTC
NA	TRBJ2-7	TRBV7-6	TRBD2	CASSALAGKAYEQYF	TGTGCCAGCAGCGCACTAGCGGGAAAGGCCTACGAGCAGTACTTC
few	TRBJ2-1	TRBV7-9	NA	CASSLSGFTYNEQFF	TGTGCCAGCAGCTTATCAGGATTTACCTACAATGAGCAGTTCTTC